A selection of T cell receptor beta chains follows, all from one sample in a study of T cell responses to AZD1222 COVID-19 vaccine. Here immunoSEQ multiplex PCR was the method, and the copy in TCRdb shows in-frame clones only, minus some. The sample lists roughly 150,000 clones; roughly 90% were seen once. The material was peripheral blood, obtained on day 0 of AZD1222 vaccination. The receptors come from an adult in good health. CDR3s include the opening cysteine and the closing phenylalanine or tryptophan. A D gene is named only where the DNA matches it firmly. Size tells how often a clone was seen (once, few, many) or the class of an expanded clone, and some rows leave it out.

v_gene	j_gene	abundance	d_gene	CDR3nt	CDR3aa
TRBV5-8	TRBJ1-2	-	-	TGTGCCAGCAGCTTGGACCCGGGGAGCTACACCTTC	CASSLDPGSYTF
TRBV11-2	TRBJ1-1	-	-	TGTGCCAGCAGCTTAACCGCCATGAACACTGAAGCTTTCTTT	CASSLTAMNTEAFF
TRBV10-3	TRBJ2-1	-	TRBD2	TGTGCCATCAGCGGACTAGCGGGAGCATTTTCATACAATGAGCAGTTCTTC	CAISGLAGAFSYNEQFF
TRBV19	TRBJ2-3	-	TRBD2	TGTGCCAGCAGGCTAGCGGCATCGATAGATACGCAGTATTTT	CASRLAASIDTQYF
TRBV5-1	TRBJ2-2	-	-	TGCGCCAGCAGCTTAGGAGGGGATCCCGGGGAGCTGTTTTTT	CASSLGGDPGELFF
TRBV5-5	TRBJ2-7	-	-	TGTGCCAGCAGCCCCTCAGGGGGGCACTCCTACGAGCAGTACTTC	CASSPSGGHSYEQYF
TRBV5-1	TRBJ2-1	-	-	TGCGCCAGCAGCACCTCAACAGGGTCCGATGAGCAGTTCTTC	CASSTSTGSDEQFF
TRBV28	TRBJ2-7	-	TRBD1	TGTGCCAGCAGTTTAGGGGGACAGGAGCAGTACTTC	CASSLGGQEQYF
TRBV19	TRBJ2-1	-	-	TGTGCCAGTCAGACTACGAGCTCCTACAATGAGCAGTTCTTC	CASQTTSSYNEQFF
TRBV19	TRBJ1-1	-	TRBD1	TGTGCCAGTAGTCTTAGACAGGGGAACACTGAAGCTTTCTTT	CASSLRQGNTEAFF
TRBV19	TRBJ1-2	few	-	TGTGCCAGTAGGGAAGGGGGCTATGGCTACACCTTC	CASREGGYGYTF
TRBV24-1	TRBJ2-5	-	TRBD1	TGTGCCACCAGTGAGGGGACAGGGGCCCAAGAGACCCAGTACTTC	CATSEGTGAQETQYF
TRBV10-3	TRBJ1-3	-	-	TGTGCCATCAGCCCGGACATCTCTGGAAACACCATATATTTT	CAISPDISGNTIYF
TRBV9	TRBJ2-1	-	TRBD1	TGTGCCAGCAGCGTATTGACAGGGCACTACAATGAGCAGTTCTTC	CASSVLTGHYNEQFF
TRBV7-3	TRBJ2-6	-	-	TGTGCCAGCAGCTCCGGTCCTGGGGCCAACGTCCTGACTTTC	CASSSGPGANVLTF
TRBV28	TRBJ2-7	-	-	TGTGCCAGCAGTCGGGGTTCCTACGAGCAGTACTTC	CASSRGSYEQYF
TRBV18	TRBJ1-2	-	-	TGTGCCAGCTCAGACCCCACGGGGAGCTTCTATGGCTACACCTTC	CASSDPTGSFYGYTF
TRBV5-1	TRBJ2-5	once	-	TGCGCCAGCAGCATATGGACCGGAGAGACCCAGTACTTC	CASSIWTGETQYF
TRBV10-3	TRBJ1-2	-	-	TGTGCCATCAGTGGTTCGGGAGGGCGGGATGGCTACACCTTC	CAISGSGGRDGYTF
TRBV28	TRBJ2-1	-	-	TGTGCCAGCAGTCCGTCCGTAGGAGCCAATGAGCAGTTCTTC	CASSPSVGANEQFF
TRBV11-2	TRBJ2-3	-	TRBD2	TGTGCCAGCAGCGTTAGCGGGAGGGCCAGTAGAGATACGCAGTATTTT	CASSVSGRASRDTQYF
TRBV4-1	TRBJ2-3	-	-	TGCGCCAGCAGCCATGGACCAGATACGCAGTATTTT	CASSHGPDTQYF
TRBV7-9	TRBJ1-6	-	-	TGTGCCAGCAGCTCCCAGGGTGGGGGACGGGATAATTCACCCCTCCACTTT	CASSSQGGGRDNSPLHF
TRBV19	TRBJ2-1	-	-	TGTGCCAGTAGTATTATCGGGAGCGATGAGCAGTTCTTC	CASSIIGSDEQFF
TRBV24-1	TRBJ2-5	-	-	TGTGCCACCAGTGATCCCTGGGCAGAGACCCAGTACTTC	CATSDPWAETQYF
TRBV4-2	TRBJ2-7	once	-	TGTGCCAGCAGCCAAGTGGCGGGAATGGGCGAGTACGAGCAGTACTTC	CASSQVAGMGEYEQYF
TRBV3-1/TRBV3-2	TRBJ2-7	-	-	TGTGCCAGCAGCCGGGGCGGCACCTACGAGCAGTACTTC	CASSRGGTYEQYF
TRBV28	TRBJ1-1	-	TRBD1	TGTGCCAGCCGCTCCCAGGGGGCGGGGAACACTGAAGCTTTCTTT	CASRSQGAGNTEAFF
TRBV5-4	TRBJ2-4	-	-	TGTGCCAGCAGCTTGGACAGCCTGGTTCAGTACTTC	CASSLDSLVQYF
TRBV19	TRBJ2-2	-	-	TGTGCCAGTAGTATAGTAGGGGGCACCGGGGAGCTGTTTTTT	CASSIVGGTGELFF
TRBV5-1	TRBJ1-2	-	-	TGCGCCAGCAGCTCAACAGGGTACTATGGCTACACCTTC	CASSSTGYYGYTF
TRBV6-5	TRBJ2-2	-	-	TGTGCCAGCAGTCGGGTCGGGGAGCTGTTTTTT	CASSRVGELFF
TRBV19	TRBJ1-5	-	-	TGTGCCAGTACCGAAAACGGGCGGTTTAGTCAGCCCCAGCATTTT	CASTENGRFSQPQHF
TRBV19	TRBJ2-1	-	-	TGTGCCAGCCGTTCCTACAATGAGCAGTTCTTC	CASRSYNEQFF
TRBV15	TRBJ1-1	-	-	TGTGCCACCAGCAGAGATCTGGTCTCCGTGGGGACTGAAGCTTTCTTT	CATSRDLVSVGTEAFF
TRBV19	TRBJ1-1	-	-	TGTGCCAGTCAACCCCGAGGGAGGATGGAAAACACTGAAGCTTTCTTT	CASQPRGRMENTEAFF
TRBV7-2	TRBJ2-5	-	-	TGTGCCAGCAGCTCCGCTCCAGTTGGCAGTCAGCGGTACTTC	CASSSAPVGSQRYF
TRBV3-1/TRBV3-2	TRBJ2-6	-	TRBD1	TGTGCCAGCACCCATAGACAGGGACGAGCGGGGGCCAACGTCCTGACTTTC	CASTHRQGRAGANVLTF
TRBV24-1	TRBJ1-2	-	-	TGTGCCACCAGTGGGGGGGGAGCTCCTAACTATGGCTACACCTTC	CATSGGGAPNYGYTF
TRBV24-1	TRBJ2-1	-	TRBD2	TGTGCCACCAGTGGGTCGGGACTAGCGGAGAATGAGCAGTTCTTC	CATSGSGLAENEQFF
TRBV5-1	TRBJ1-2	-	-	TGCGCCAGCAGCTTGGGTCAGGGTCTTATTGGAGAAGGCTACACCTTC	CASSLGQGLIGEGYTF
TRBV4-1	TRBJ2-5	-	-	TGCGCCAGCAGCCAAGGCCCCCGGTTAAAAGAGACCCAGTACTTC	CASSQGPRLKETQYF
TRBV27	TRBJ2-1	-	TRBD1	TGTGCCAGCAGTTACCTGGGACAGAGCTACAATGAGCAGTTCTTC	CASSYLGQSYNEQFF
TRBV5-1	TRBJ2-1	-	TRBD2	TGCGCCAGCAGCTCCCTAGCGGGAGTCTCCAATGAGCAGTTCTTC	CASSSLAGVSNEQFF
TRBV11-2	TRBJ2-5	-	TRBD2	TGTGCCAGCAGTTGGCCGCGGGAGGGGTTCGAGACCCAGTACTTC	CASSWPREGFETQYF
TRBV2	TRBJ2-7	-	-	TGTGCCAGCACCCTAGGGCCGTCCTACGAGCAGTACTTC	CASTLGPSYEQYF
TRBV4-2	TRBJ2-5	-	-	TGTGCCAGCAGCCATCCCGGGGGGCAGGAGACCCAGTACTTC	CASSHPGGQETQYF
TRBV2	TRBJ2-2	-	-	TGTGCCAGCAGTGAAGCGCACGGACTCGGGGAGCTGTTTTTT	CASSEAHGLGELFF
TRBV11-3	TRBJ2-1	-	-	TGTGCCAGCAGCTTAGCATCAATGCGGGAGCAGTTCTTC	CASSLASMREQFF
TRBV4-2	TRBJ2-7	-	-	TGTGCCAGCAGCCAAGGTCTCGATACCTACGAGCAGTACTTC	CASSQGLDTYEQYF
TRBV6-5	TRBJ2-7	-	-	TGTGCCAGCAGTTCCCTGGCGGCGGGGTCCGAGCAGTACTTC	CASSSLAAGSEQYF
TRBV11-2	TRBJ1-4	-	TRBD1	TGTGCCAGCAGCGTATACAGGGGTAGTGAAAAACTGTTTTTT	CASSVYRGSEKLFF
TRBV5-1	TRBJ1-5	-	TRBD1	TGCGCCAGCAGCTTCTCAGGGGGCGAGAATCAGCCCCAGCATTTT	CASSFSGGENQPQHF
TRBV5-4	TRBJ1-3	-	-	TGTGCCAGCAGCTTGGAAGCCGCTGGAAACACCATATATTTT	CASSLEAAGNTIYF
TRBV19	TRBJ2-7	-	-	TGTGCCAGTAGTATAAGCCCAGGGATAGGCTACGAGCAGTACTTC	CASSISPGIGYEQYF
TRBV14	TRBJ1-1	few	TRBD1	TGTGCCAGCAGCCACCTGGGACAGGCAATCCTCGCTGAAGCTTTCTTT	CASSHLGQAILAEAFF
TRBV7-9	TRBJ2-1	-	-	TGTGCCAGCAGCTTGGCCGGAACGGGAAATGAGCAGTTCTTC	CASSLAGTGNEQFF
TRBV10-2	TRBJ2-7	-	-	TGCGCCAGCAGCGCAGGCGAAGCAACCTACGAGCAGTACTTC	CASSAGEATYEQYF
TRBV6-2/TRBV6-3	TRBJ2-1	-	TRBD2	TGTGCCAGCAGTTACTTCGGACTAGCAGACTACAATGAGCAGTTCTTC	CASSYFGLADYNEQFF